The sequence of this T cell receptor beta chain was determined in a study of OX40 agonist ivuxolimab in advanced cancers. Study-wide background: Dosing consisted of intravenous ivuxolimab at 0.01 to 10 mg/kg every 2 weeks. Study outcomes and limitations: Blood T cells, both CD4+ and CD8+, expanded clonally by week 6 at 0.1 to 3.0 mg/kg. Partial responders at 0.1-3.0 mg/kg had among the lowest clonal expansion.

Only a few counts were recorded for this clone. Its cognate antigen is unknown. Libraries were prepared by immunoSEQ multiplex PCR; TCRdb keeps only in-frame clonotypes and omits some of them. The top ten hold roughly 4.9% of the sample, which has around 46,000 clones, roughly nine tenths seen once. The CDR3 sequence is 14 residues long. The germline V gene encodes CDR1 SGHKS and CDR2 YYEKEE (reference sequence). V was cut by 5 bases and J by 8 bases, with 16 bases left in between. Sequences were derived from CD4+ or CD8+ T cells sorted from blood, sampled in a trial of the OX40 agonist ivuxolimab. This chain links TRBV5-5 with TRBJ1-4, with D unclear. The clonotype comes from an adult with an advanced solid tumor such as melanoma, head and neck, liver or kidney cancer. The CDR3: CASSSWTPREKLFF. Here the CDR3 DNA reads TGTGCCAGCAGTTCATGGACCCCGCGGGAAAAACTGTTTTTT.